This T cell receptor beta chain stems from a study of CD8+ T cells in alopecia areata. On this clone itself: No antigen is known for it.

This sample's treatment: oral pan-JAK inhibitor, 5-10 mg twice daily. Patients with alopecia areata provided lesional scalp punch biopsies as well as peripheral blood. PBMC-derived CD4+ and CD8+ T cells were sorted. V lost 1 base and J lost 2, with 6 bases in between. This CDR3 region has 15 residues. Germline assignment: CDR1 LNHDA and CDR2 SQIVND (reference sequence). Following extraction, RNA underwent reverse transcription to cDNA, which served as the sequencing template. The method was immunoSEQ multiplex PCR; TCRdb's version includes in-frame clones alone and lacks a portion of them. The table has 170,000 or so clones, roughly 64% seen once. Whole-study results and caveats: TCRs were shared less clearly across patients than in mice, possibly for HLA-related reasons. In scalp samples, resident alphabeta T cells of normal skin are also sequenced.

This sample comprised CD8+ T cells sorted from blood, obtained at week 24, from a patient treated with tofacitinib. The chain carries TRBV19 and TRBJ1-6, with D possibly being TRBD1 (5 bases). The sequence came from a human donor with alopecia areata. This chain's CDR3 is CASSIGGTYNSPLHF. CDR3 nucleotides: TGTGCCAGTAGTATAGGGGGGACCTATAATTCACCCCTCCACTTT.